A single sample is the source of the 16 T cell receptor beta chains below, sequenced in a study of control samples from healthy donors and cancer patients. Repertoires were generated with immunoSEQ multiplex PCR, while TCRdb's copy carries only in-frame clones and drops some. The table includes approximately 160,000 clones, about 91% detected once. The sample was blood. The source of these receptors is a woman aged 40 to 49 in good health.

About this clone itself: Within the sample, other DNA sequences also encode this same CDR3. The chain combines TRBV18 with TRBJ1-1, with D unresolved. The CDR3 runs 12 residues. V was shortened by 2 bases and J by 7 bases, with 8 bases between the two germline ends. Germline V gene sequence: CDR1 KGHSH, CDR2 LQKENI. CDR3 sequence (DNA): TGTGCCAGCTCACCAAGAACTGGTGAAGCTTTCTTT. Translating gives CASSPRTGEAFF.

The chain links TRBV13 to TRBJ2-2; D perhaps matches TRBD2 (5 bases). The CDR3 contains 15 residues. Germline V gene lookup returns CDR1 PRHDT and CDR2 FYEKMQ (reference sequence). The ends were cut back, 6 bases at V and 5 bases at J, with 16 bases in the middle. The CDR3 sequence: CASSSLPPGTGELFF. Written as DNA, the CDR3 is TGTGCCAGCAGTTCACTGCCCCCGGGGACCGGGGAGCTGTTTTTT.

This chain links TRBV19 with TRBJ2-4; no reliable D call. The CDR3 is made up of 13 amino acids. Trimming left V 5 bases short and J 0 bases short, with 5 bases between. CDR1 LNHDA and CDR2 SQIVND come from the germline V gene (reference sequence). CDR3 bases: TGTGCCAGTAGTGATATAGCCAAAAACATTCAGTACTTC. Translated, it gives CASSDIAKNIQYF.

The gene calls are TRBV18 and TRBJ2-5; 9 bases are shared with TRBD1. V trimming: 2 bases; J trimming: 5 bases; junction bases outside the gene matches: 3. This CDR3 comprises 14 residues. In germline, CDR1 is KGHSH, CDR2 LQKENI. The CDR3 loop is CASSPGTGRETQYF. Here the CDR3 DNA reads TGTGCCAGCTCACCAGGGACAGGGCGGGAGACCCAGTACTTC.

This chain links TRBV11-3 with TRBJ2-1; 12 nucleotides line up with TRBD2. This CDR3 region has 15 residues. Trimming at V came to 4 bases and at J to 6 bases, leaving 4 bases not matched to a gene. The germline V gene has CDR1 SGHNT and CDR2 YENEEA. The CDR3 spells CASSSRTSGANEQFF. The CDR3 nucleotides are TGTGCCAGCAGCTCGAGGACTAGCGGGGCCAATGAGCAGTTCTTC.

The J gene is TRBJ1-1, the V gene TRBV10-3, with 8 bases fitting TRBD1. Germline-derived CDR1 and CDR2 are ENHRY and SYGVKD. The J segment lost 3 bases and the V segment lost 4 bases, leaving 1 base of the junction unmatched. This CDR3 spans 13 amino acids. CDR3 nucleotide sequence: TGTGCCATCAGTGGGGGACAGGACACTGAAGCTTTCTTT. Protein sequence: CAISGGQDTEAFF.

The V gene is TRBV20-1, the J gene TRBJ2-3; 9 nucleotides line up with TRBD2. V shed 3 bases, J shed 2 bases, and the junction held 6 bases outside the gene matches. Germline assignment: CDR1 DFQATT and CDR2 SNEGSKA (reference sequence). This CDR3 is built from 15 residues. The CDR3 DNA sequence: TGCAGTGCTAGTTATCAGCGGGGGGACACAGATACGCAGTATTTT. It translates to CSASYQRGDTDTQYF.

About this clone: The same CDR3 arises from other DNA sequences in this sample as well. This chain connects TRBV5-6 to TRBJ2-5; D not certain. This CDR3 is 11 amino acids long. The ends were cut back, 0 bases at V and 5 bases at J, with 2 bases in the middle. Germline V CDR1 and CDR2: SGHDT, YYEEEE. The CDR3 bases are TGTGCCAGCAGCTTGGAGGAGACCCAGTACTTC. Translating it yields CASSLEETQYF.

The CDR3: CASGHRMETQYF. The CDR3 region has the DNA TGTGCCAGCGGACATAGGATGGAGACCCAGTACTTC. This chain joins TRBV7-9 and TRBJ2-5; tentative D call: TRBD1 (5 bases). Germline loops: CDR1 SEHNR, CDR2 FQNEAQ (reference sequence). CDR3 length: 12 residues. V lost 8 bases to trimming and J lost 5 bases, with 12 bases between them.

The genes are TRBV12-3 or TRBV12-4 and TRBJ1-1; unclear D gene. The germline V and J ends were trimmed by 5 bases and 4 bases, with 5 bases remaining between them. The CDR3 extends over 11 amino acids. In DNA, the CDR3 is TGTGCCAGCAGTGAAAGCACTGAAGCTTTCTTT. Residues: CASSESTEAFF.

The chain combines TRBV24-1 with TRBJ1-3; the D is unclear. The CDR3 spans 17 residues. Looked up from germline, CDR1 is KGHDR and CDR2 is SFDVKD. The germline V and J ends were trimmed by 9 bases and 0 bases, with 20 bases remaining between them. CDR3 DNA sequence: TGTGCCACCCGTAGGACGAACAATACGAGCTCTGGAAACACCATATATTTT. It encodes CATRRTNNTSSGNTIYF.

This chain joins TRBV9 and TRBJ2-3, with 9 bases that match TRBD2. This CDR3 has 15 residues. With V trimmed by 5 bases and J by 4 bases, 8 bases remained unmatched. Germline V gene lookup returns CDR1 SGDLS and CDR2 YYNGEE. Written as DNA, the CDR3 is TGTGCCAGCAGAAGAACCGGCGGGGGGGCAGATACGCAGTATTTT. As protein: CASRRTGGGADTQYF.

This rearrangement joins TRBV19 to TRBJ1-5; 8 positions match TRBD1. Unmatched junction bases numbered 10, after V lost 7 bases and J lost 5 bases. The germline V gene encodes CDR1 LNHDA and CDR2 SQIVND (reference sequence). The CDR3 sequence is 15 residues long. The CDR3 nucleotides read TGTGCCAGTACGAGCTTACAGGGGGGGCATCAGCCCCAGCATTTT. Amino acids: CASTSLQGGHQPQHF.

The chain is built from TRBV11-2 and TRBJ1-3, with D possibly TRBD1 on 6 matching bases. The V and J ends lost 3 bases and 7 bases respectively, with 16 bases between them. The germline gives CDR1 SGHAT, CDR2 FQNNGV. This CDR3 contains 15 residues. CDR3 residues: CASSFSSGGQNTIYF. DNA of the CDR3: TGTGCCAGCAGCTTTAGTTCCGGGGGGCAGAACACCATATATTTT.

J is TRBJ1-1 and V is TRBV19; possible D gene TRBD1, 5 bases. This CDR3 has 13 residues. Germline CDR1 LNHDA, CDR2 SQIVND (reference sequence). V was cut by 5 bases and J by 4 bases, with 11 bases left in between. CDR3 coding DNA: TGTGCCAGTAGTGGGGGTCTGGGCACTGAAGCTTTCTTT. Translation gives CASSGGLGTEAFF. Full variable domain (remainder filled in from reference TRBV19 and TRBJ1-1): DGGITQSPKYLFRKEGQNVTLSCEQNLNHDAMYWYRQDPGQGLRLIYYSQIVNDFQKGDIAEGYSVSREKKESFPLTVTSAQKNPTAFYLCASSGGLGTEAFFGQGTRLTVV.

V usage is TRBV7-7 and J usage is TRBJ1-2; no firm D call. Per the germline V gene, CDR1 is SSHAT and CDR2 is FNYEAQ (reference sequence). Trimming removed 5 bases from V and 2 bases from J, with 12 bases in between. This CDR3 is 14 amino acids long. CDR3 in amino acids: CASSPQRFNYGYTF. As DNA, the CDR3 is TGTGCCAGCAGCCCCCAAAGGTTCAACTATGGCTACACCTTC.